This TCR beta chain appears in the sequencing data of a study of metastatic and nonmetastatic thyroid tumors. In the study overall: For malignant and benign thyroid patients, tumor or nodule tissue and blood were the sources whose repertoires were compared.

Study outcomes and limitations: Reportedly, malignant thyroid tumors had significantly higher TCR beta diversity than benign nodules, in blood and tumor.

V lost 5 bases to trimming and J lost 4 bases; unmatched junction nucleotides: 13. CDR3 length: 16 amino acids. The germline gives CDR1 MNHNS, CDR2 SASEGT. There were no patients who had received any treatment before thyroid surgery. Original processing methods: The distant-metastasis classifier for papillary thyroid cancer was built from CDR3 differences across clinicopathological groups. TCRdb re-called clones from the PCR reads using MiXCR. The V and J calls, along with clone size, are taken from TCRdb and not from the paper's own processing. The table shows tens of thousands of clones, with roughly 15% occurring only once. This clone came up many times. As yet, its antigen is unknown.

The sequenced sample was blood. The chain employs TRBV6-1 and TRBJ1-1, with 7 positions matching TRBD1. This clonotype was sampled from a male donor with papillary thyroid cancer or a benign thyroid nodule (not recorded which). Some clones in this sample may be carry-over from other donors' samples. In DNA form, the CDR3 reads TGTGCCAGCAGTTCGATAGGGGGCGCCGACCCCACTGAAGCTTTCTTT. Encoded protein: CASSSIGGADPTEAFF.